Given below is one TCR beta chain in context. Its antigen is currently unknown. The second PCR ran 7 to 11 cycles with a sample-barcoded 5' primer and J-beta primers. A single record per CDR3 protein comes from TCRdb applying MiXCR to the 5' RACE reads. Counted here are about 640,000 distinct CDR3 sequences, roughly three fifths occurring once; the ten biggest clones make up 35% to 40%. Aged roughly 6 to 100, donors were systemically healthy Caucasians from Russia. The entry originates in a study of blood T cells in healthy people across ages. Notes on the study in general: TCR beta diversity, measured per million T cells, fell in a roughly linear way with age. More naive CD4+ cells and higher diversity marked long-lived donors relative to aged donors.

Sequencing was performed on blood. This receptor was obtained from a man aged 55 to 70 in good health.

The CDR3 DNA sequence: TGTGCCAGCAGCCAACAGCGGGGGGTCAAGGAGCAGTTCTTC. It specifies CASSQQRGVKEQFF. The chain carries TRBV3-1 and TRBJ2-1; 9 bases are a match to TRBD2. CDR1 and CDR2 (germline): LGHDT, YNNKEL (reference sequence). V dropped 2 bases and J dropped 10; count of bases not matched to a gene: 6. The CDR3 spans 14 residues.